The rows below give T cell receptor beta chains drawn from one sample of a study of blood T cell repertoires in COVID-19. TCRdb keeps only in-frame clones here, not all; method: immunoSEQ multiplex PCR. The profile shows approximately 70,000 clones, roughly 90% of them singletons. The material sequenced was peripheral blood. The receptor set was obtained from a human donor in a cohort sampled during active COVID-19. The CDR3 runs from the conserved cysteine through the conserved F or W. A D gene is named only where the DNA matches it firmly. Clone size is given for some rows only: seen once, a few or many times, or a class if the clone is expanded.

d_call | j_call | v_call | clone_size | cdr3_nt | cdr3_aa
- | TRBJ1-5 | TRBV7-9 | few | TGTGCCAGCAGCGACTCAACAGGGATTCAGCCCCAGCATTTT | CASSDSTGIQPQHF
TRBD1 | TRBJ1-5 | TRBV7-2 | - | TGTGCCAGCAGCCAGCGGTCGGGAGACAGGGGTTTACTTCAGCCCCAGCATTTT | CASSQRSGDRGLLQPQHF
- | TRBJ1-3 | TRBV5-6 | - | TGTGCCAGCAGCTTGGGGCGGGAGACAAGAGAAAAAGGAAACACCATATATTTT | CASSLGRETREKGNTIYF
TRBD2 | TRBJ2-1 | TRBV4-2 | once | TGTGCCAGCAGCCAAGAGGGTCGGACTAGCAGTGAGCAGTTCTTC | CASSQEGRTSSEQFF
- | TRBJ1-5 | TRBV7-9 | - | TGTGCCAGCAGCCATAATGACGGGGGGCGAGCAATTAGGCAGCCCCAGCATTTT | CASSHNDGGRAIRQPQHF
TRBD2 | TRBJ2-3 | TRBV9 | - | TGTGCCAGCAGCGTAGGACTAGCGGGGGTAAGGACAGATACGCAGTATTTT | CASSVGLAGVRTDTQYF
TRBD1 | TRBJ1-2 | TRBV19 | - | TGTGCCAGTAGACCCTCCGGGACAGGGGGTTATGGCTACACCTTC | CASRPSGTGGYGYTF
- | TRBJ2-6 | TRBV4-3 | - | TGCGCCAGCAGCCAAGATTGGGTTGGCGGAGGGTCATCTGGGGCCAACGTCCTGACTTTC | CASSQDWVGGGSSGANVLTF
- | TRBJ2-3 | TRBV4-3 | - | TGCGCCAGCAGCCGGAGGACTAGCACAGATACGCAGTATTTT | CASSRRTSTDTQYF
- | TRBJ2-7 | TRBV4-2 | - | TGTGCCAGCAGCCGCGAAGTCTCCTACGAGCAGTACTTC | CASSREVSYEQYF
TRBD2 | TRBJ2-3 | TRBV5-1 | - | TGCGCCAGCAGCTTACGAAGTCGGACTAGCGGGGGGGCCTGGGATACGCAGTATTTT | CASSLRSRTSGGAWDTQYF
TRBD2 | TRBJ2-7 | TRBV7-9 | few | TGTGCCAGCAGCTTAGCGGGAGGGCCCTACGAGCAGTACTTC | CASSLAGGPYEQYF
- | TRBJ1-1 | TRBV28 | - | TGTGCCAGCAGTCCCGGGGGGGGGCTCGAAGCTTTCTTT | CASSPGGGLEAFF
- | TRBJ1-5 | TRBV13 | - | TGTGCCAGCAGCTTAACCAGGAGCAATCAGCCCCAGCATTTT | CASSLTRSNQPQHF
- | TRBJ1-3 | TRBV18 | - | TGTGCCAGCTCCCCAACCAGGGATAGGACTGGAAACACCATATATTTT | CASSPTRDRTGNTIYF
TRBD2 | TRBJ2-7 | TRBV11-2 | - | TGTGCCAGCAGCTTAACTAGCGGAGAATACGAGCAGTACTTC | CASSLTSGEYEQYF
- | TRBJ2-1 | TRBV24-1 | - | TGTGCCACCAGTGATCCATCGACTGGCGGAACTTACAATGAGCAGTTCTTC | CATSDPSTGGTYNEQFF
- | TRBJ2-1 | TRBV5-1 | - | TGCGCCAGCAGCTTGGACACCGACTTTTCCTACAATGAGCAGTTCTTC | CASSLDTDFSYNEQFF
TRBD1 | TRBJ1-1 | TRBV2 | once | TGTGCCAGCAGTGAGGGACAGGGGGCGATCACTGAAGCTTTCTTT | CASSEGQGAITEAFF
TRBD1 | TRBJ1-1 | TRBV27 | - | TGTGCCAGCAGTCGACAGGGCCTCCAGCCTGAAGCTTTCTTT | CASSRQGLQPEAFF
- | TRBJ1-3 | TRBV5-4 | few | TGTGCCAGCAGCATGCAGGGTGCTGGAAACACCATATATTTT | CASSMQGAGNTIYF
- | TRBJ1-5 | TRBV2 | - | TGTGCCAGCAGTGAACAGGATCAGCCCCAGCATTTT | CASSEQDQPQHF
TRBD2 | TRBJ2-1 | TRBV11-2 | - | TGTGCCAGCAGCTTAGATCTGGGGACTAGCGGGAACAGTGAGCAGTTCTTC | CASSLDLGTSGNSEQFF
- | TRBJ1-1 | TRBV10-1 | - | TGCGCCAGCAGTGAGTCCAGGCATTTCACTGAAGCTTTCTTT | CASSESRHFTEAFF
TRBD1 | TRBJ2-7 | TRBV5-6 | - | TGTGCCAGCAGCTTGGGACAGGGTTCGAGCGAGCAGTACTTC | CASSLGQGSSEQYF
- | TRBJ1-3 | TRBV28 | - | TGTGCCAGCAGTACCGCGGGGGTAGGAAACACCATATATTTT | CASSTAGVGNTIYF
TRBD2 | TRBJ2-7 | TRBV6-2/TRBV6-3 | few | TGTGCCAGCAGTTACCTCGGGACTAGTGTTTCCTACGAGCAGTACTTC | CASSYLGTSVSYEQYF
- | TRBJ1-1 | TRBV3-1/TRBV3-2 | - | TGTGCCAGCAGACGGCGGAGGGCCAACACTGAAGCTTTCTTT | CASRRRRANTEAFF
- | TRBJ1-2 | TRBV28 | - | TGTGCCAGCAGGCGACTCGAGTCCCAACATGGCTACACCTTC | CASRRLESQHGYTF
TRBD2 | TRBJ2-7 | TRBV29-1 | - | TGCAGCGTGAACGGACTAGCGGGAGGTGGTGAGCAGTACTTC | CSVNGLAGGGEQYF
TRBD1 | TRBJ2-1 | TRBV9 | once | TGTGCCAGCAGCGTAGGAGGGACAGGGACATACAATGAGCAGTTCTTC | CASSVGGTGTYNEQFF
TRBD2 | TRBJ2-3 | TRBV7-2 | - | TGTGCCAGCAGCCTTACTAGCGGGAGTAACACAGATACGCAGTATTTT | CASSLTSGSNTDTQYF
TRBD2 | TRBJ2-2 | TRBV4-2 | few | TGTGCCAGCAGCCAAGTATTTGCGGGAGGGCCCACCGGGGAGCTGTTTTTT | CASSQVFAGGPTGELFF
TRBD2 | TRBJ2-3 | TRBV6-6 | once | TGTGCCAGCACTCACGGGGGGACCACTAGCACAGATACGCAGTATTTT | CASTHGGTTSTDTQYF
TRBD2 | TRBJ2-2 | TRBV2 | - | TGTGCCAGCAGTTCCTCTAGCGGGCCAATCACCGGGGAGCTGTTTTTT | CASSSSSGPITGELFF
TRBD2 | TRBJ2-1 | TRBV4-3 | - | TGCGCCAGCAGCAAAGAGCCGGATTGGCTAGCGGGGGGGCCCAATGAGCAGTTCTTC | CASSKEPDWLAGGPNEQFF
TRBD1 | TRBJ2-7 | TRBV11-2 | - | TGTGCCAGCAGCTTACGCCGCCCGGGACAGGGGGCCTACGAGCAGTACTTC | CASSLRRPGQGAYEQYF
TRBD1 | TRBJ1-4 | TRBV5-4 | - | TGTGCCAGCAGCCTAGGACAGGAAAATGAAAAACTGTTTTTT | CASSLGQENEKLFF
TRBD2 | TRBJ2-3 | TRBV24-1 | - | TGTGCCACCAGTGATTCCCGGACTAGCGGGGGGATTACAGATACGCAGTATTTT | CATSDSRTSGGITDTQYF
TRBD1 | TRBJ2-7 | TRBV3-1/TRBV3-2 | - | TGTGCCACGGACAGGGCACAGGAGCAGTACTTC | CATDRAQEQYF
TRBD1 | TRBJ2-7 | TRBV6-5 | - | TGTGCCAGCAGTTACGGTGGACAGGGGGCGTCCTACGAGCAGTACTTC | CASSYGGQGASYEQYF
- | TRBJ2-3 | TRBV4-1 | - | TGCGCCAGCAGCCTAGTGGGGCCAGATACGCAGTATTTT | CASSLVGPDTQYF
TRBD2 | TRBJ2-4 | TRBV6-2/TRBV6-3 | - | TGTGCCAGCAGTTATGTGGCTAGCGGGAGGCTCTTCGGTAACATTCAGTACTTC | CASSYVASGRLFGNIQYF
- | TRBJ1-5 | TRBV19 | - | TGTGCCAGTAGTCCTCCAGGGGACAATCAGCCCCAGCATTTT | CASSPPGDNQPQHF
TRBD1 | TRBJ1-1 | TRBV27 | medium-sized | TGTGCCAGCAGCTCACAGGGGACTGAAGCTTTCTTT | CASSSQGTEAFF
- | TRBJ2-5 | TRBV19 | - | TGTGCCAGTAGTGAGCGTGGGCAAGAGACCCAGTACTTC | CASSERGQETQYF
TRBD1 | TRBJ1-2 | TRBV5-6 | - | TGTGCCAGCAGCCGAGCAGGGGGGCACTATGGCTACACCTTC | CASSRAGGHYGYTF
TRBD1 | TRBJ2-5 | TRBV4-3 | - | TGCGCCAGCAGCCAAGGCGACAGGGTAGGGGCAGGGGAGACCCAGTACTTC | CASSQGDRVGAGETQYF
TRBD2 | TRBJ2-3 | TRBV19 | - | TGTGCCAGCCGGACTATAGCGGGAGGGCTAAAAGATACGCAGTATTTT | CASRTIAGGLKDTQYF
- | TRBJ1-1 | TRBV3-1/TRBV3-2 | - | TGTGCCAGCAGCCAAGTCCTAACCTTCGGTGAAGCTTTCTTT | CASSQVLTFGEAFF